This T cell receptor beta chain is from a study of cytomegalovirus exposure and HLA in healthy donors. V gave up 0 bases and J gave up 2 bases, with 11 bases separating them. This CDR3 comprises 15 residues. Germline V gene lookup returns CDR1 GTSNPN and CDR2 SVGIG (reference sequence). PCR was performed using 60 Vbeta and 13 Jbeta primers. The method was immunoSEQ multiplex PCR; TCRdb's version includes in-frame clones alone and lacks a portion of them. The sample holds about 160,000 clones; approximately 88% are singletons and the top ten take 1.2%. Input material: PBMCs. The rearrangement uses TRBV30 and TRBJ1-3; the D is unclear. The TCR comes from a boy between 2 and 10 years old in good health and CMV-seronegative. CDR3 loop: CAWSVSRMTGNTIYF. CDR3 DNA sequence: TGTGCCTGGAGTGTAAGCCGTATGACTGGAAACACCATATATTTT.